A selection of T cell receptor beta chains follows, all from one sample in a study of neurological immune-mediated disorders. TCRdb called the 5' RACE reads again in MiXCR, with one record for every CDR3 protein. The sample holds approximately 40,000 distinct CDR3 sequences, 10% to 15% seen once. Sequencing input: PBMCs. These receptors were collected from a female donor in good health. The CDR3 runs from the conserved cysteine through the conserved F or W. A D gene is named only where the DNA matches it firmly.

J gene | D gene | V gene | CDR3 protein
TRBJ1-1 | - | TRBV29-1 | CSVGRQARSTEAFF
TRBJ2-2 | TRBD2 | TRBV20-1 | CSARARINLAGGPGVMNTGELFF
TRBJ1-5 | TRBD1 | TRBV6-5 | CASSYSTGAQPQHF
TRBJ1-1 | - | TRBV3-1 | CASKKGPANTEAFF
TRBJ1-2 | - | TRBV6-5 | CASRHEGGYTF
TRBJ1-1 | - | TRBV29-1 | CCGRNTEAFF
TRBJ2-1 | - | TRBV5-1 | CASSLGPGGINEQFF
TRBJ2-1 | - | TRBV5-1 | CASSSTGISYNEQFF
TRBJ2-3 | - | TRBV27 | CASTETAYTDTQYF
TRBJ1-3 | - | TRBV20-1 | CSGKAAGNTIYF
TRBJ2-7 | - | TRBV15 | CATSKSKGSKGEQYF
TRBJ1-1 | TRBD1 | TRBV29-1 | CSGGQVVDTEAFF
TRBJ1-1 | - | TRBV6-6 | CASSGGTGEAFF
TRBJ1-2 | - | TRBV29-1 | CSVGQPNYGYTF
TRBJ1-3 | - | TRBV6-1 | CASRGAYGNTIYF
TRBJ1-5 | - | TRBV19 | CASSIDLFGAGSNQPQHF
TRBJ1-4 | TRBD1 | TRBV5-6 | CASSPDRGLSSEKLFF
TRBJ2-5 | TRBD2 | TRBV20-1 | CSIWTSGGAAQYF
TRBJ2-3 | TRBD1 | TRBV5-6 | CASSFRTGGSTDTQYF
TRBJ2-1 | - | TRBV10-3 | CAIRPPGAYNEQFF
TRBJ2-1 | - | TRBV7-3 | CASSPRRISYNEQFF
TRBJ2-3 | TRBD2 | TRBV14 | CASSQWRGGSPGTDTQYF
TRBJ2-7 | - | TRBV10-3 | CAISGFDSRDYEQYF
TRBJ2-5 | - | TRBV7-9 | CASSNGGGRETQYF
TRBJ1-2 | TRBD1 | TRBV20-1 | CSAWDRATPLPNYGYTF
TRBJ1-1 | - | TRBV29-1 | CSVEQHPEGEAFF
TRBJ2-6 | - | TRBV7-8 | CASSLAWSGANVLTF
TRBJ2-1 | - | TRBV10-3 | CAISDEYPSSYNEQFF
TRBJ1-1 | - | TRBV5-1 | CASSLGYGVNTEAFF
TRBJ1-5 | - | TRBV29-1 | CSVEVGGTNNQPQHF
TRBJ1-2 | - | TRBV27 | CASSFRETNYGYTF
TRBJ2-5 | - | TRBV12-3/TRBV12-4 | CASRFGETQYF
TRBJ2-1 | TRBD1 | TRBV4-1 | CASSPPGQKYYNEQFF
TRBJ2-3 | - | TRBV12-3/TRBV12-4 | CASSLSSADTQYF
TRBJ2-1 | TRBD2 | TRBV9 | CAGSEGGLAGGSSYNEQFF
TRBJ2-2 | - | TRBV29-1 | CSVQNTGELFF
TRBJ2-3 | TRBD2 | TRBV13 | CASSEAGLADTDTQYF
TRBJ2-7 | - | TRBV7-6 | CASSINRDEQYF